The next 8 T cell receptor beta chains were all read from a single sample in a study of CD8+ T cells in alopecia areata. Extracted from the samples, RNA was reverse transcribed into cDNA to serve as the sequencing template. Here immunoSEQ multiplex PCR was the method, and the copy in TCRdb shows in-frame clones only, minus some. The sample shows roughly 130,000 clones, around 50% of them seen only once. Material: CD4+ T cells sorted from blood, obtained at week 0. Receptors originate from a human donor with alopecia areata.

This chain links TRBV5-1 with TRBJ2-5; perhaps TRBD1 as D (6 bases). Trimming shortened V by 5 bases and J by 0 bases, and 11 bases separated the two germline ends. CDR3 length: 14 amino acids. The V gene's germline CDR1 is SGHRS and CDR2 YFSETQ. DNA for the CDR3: TGCGCCAGCAGTAATGGGGGCCACCAAGAGACCCAGTACTTC. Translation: CASSNGGHQETQYF. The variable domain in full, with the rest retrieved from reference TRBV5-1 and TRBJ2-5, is KAGVTQTPRYLIKTRGQQVTLSCSPISGHRSVSWYQQTPGQGLQFLFEYFSETQRNKGNFPGRFSGRQFSNSRSEMNVSTLELGDSALYLCASSNGGHQETQYFGPGTRLLVL.

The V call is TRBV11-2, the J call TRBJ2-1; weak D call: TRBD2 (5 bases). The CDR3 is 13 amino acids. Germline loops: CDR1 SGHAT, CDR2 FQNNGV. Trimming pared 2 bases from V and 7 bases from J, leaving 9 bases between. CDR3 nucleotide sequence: TGTGCCAGCAGCTTATCCCTAGCAAATGAGCAGTTCTTC. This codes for CASSLSLANEQFF.

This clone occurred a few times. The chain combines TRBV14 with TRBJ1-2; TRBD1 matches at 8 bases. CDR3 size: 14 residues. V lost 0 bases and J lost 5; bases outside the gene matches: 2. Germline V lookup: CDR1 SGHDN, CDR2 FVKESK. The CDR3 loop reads CASSQDYRGYGYTF. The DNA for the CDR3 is TGTGCCAGCAGCCAAGATTACAGGGGGTATGGCTACACCTTC.

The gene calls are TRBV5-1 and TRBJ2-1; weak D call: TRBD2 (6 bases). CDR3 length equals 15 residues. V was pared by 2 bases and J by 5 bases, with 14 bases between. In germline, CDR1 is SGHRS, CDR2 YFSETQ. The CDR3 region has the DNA TGCGCCAGCAGCTTATCCGGGACTGGGAACAATGAGCAGTTCTTC. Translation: CASSLSGTGNNEQFF.

The CDR3: CASSLATDTQYF. The CDR3 bases are TGTGCCAGCAGCTTAGCTACAGATACGCAGTATTTT. This chain connects TRBV7-3 to TRBJ2-3; D ambiguous. Deletions cut 2 bases from V and 3 bases from J, with 3 bases between. The germline V gene encodes CDR1 SGHTA and CDR2 FQGTGA. This CDR3 has 12 amino acids.

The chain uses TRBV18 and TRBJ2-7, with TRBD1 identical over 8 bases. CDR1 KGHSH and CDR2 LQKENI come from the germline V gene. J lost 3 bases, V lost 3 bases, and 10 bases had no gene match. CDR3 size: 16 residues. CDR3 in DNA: TGTGCCAGCTCACCTCAGACCAGAGACAGGGGCTACGAGCAGTACTTC. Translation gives CASSPQTRDRGYEQYF.

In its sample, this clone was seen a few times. CDR3 in DNA: TGTGCCACCAGCAGAGATGGGAGCAACACTGAAGCTTTCTTT. Its protein product is CATSRDGSNTEAFF. The chain recombines TRBV15 with TRBJ1-1; no reliable D call. The CDR3 spans 14 residues. V was pared by 0 bases and J by 2 bases, with 7 bases between. Looked up from germline, CDR1 is LNHNV and CDR2 is YYDKDF (reference sequence). Full variable domain (rest looked up from reference TRBV15 and TRBJ1-1): DAMVIQNPRYQVTQFGKPVTLSCSQTLNHNVMYWYQQKSSQAPKLLFHYYDKDFNNEADTPDNFQSRRPNTSFCFLDIRSPGLGDTAMYLCATSRDGSNTEAFFGQGTRLTVV.

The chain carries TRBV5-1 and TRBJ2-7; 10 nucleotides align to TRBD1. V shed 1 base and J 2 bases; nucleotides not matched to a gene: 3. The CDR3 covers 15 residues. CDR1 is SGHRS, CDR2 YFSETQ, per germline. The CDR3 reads CASSLRGTGAYEQYF. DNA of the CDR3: TGCGCCAGCAGCTTGAGAGGGACAGGGGCCTACGAGCAGTACTTC. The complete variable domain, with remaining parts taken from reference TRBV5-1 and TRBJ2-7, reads KAGVTQTPRYLIKTRGQQVTLSCSPISGHRSVSWYQQTPGQGLQFLFEYFSETQRNKGNFPGRFSGRQFSNSRSEMNVSTLELGDSALYLCASSLRGTGAYEQYFGPGTRLTVT.